These 14 T cell receptor beta chains share one sample of origin, sequenced in a study of T cell changes during pregnancy in multiple sclerosis. Data came from immunoSEQ multiplex PCR; TCRdb stores just in-frame clones and leaves some out. The sample has 35,000 to 40,000 clones; roughly 90% are singletons. The specimen was CD8+ T cells from peripheral blood mononuclear cells, collected in the third trimester of pregnancy. The receptors were gathered from a female donor with multiple sclerosis, enrolled in a pregnancy study.

This sequence joins TRBV11-3 and TRBJ2-1; tentatively, D is TRBD2 (5 bases). The CDR3 has 13 residues. The ends were cut back, 3 bases at V and 4 bases at J, with 7 bases in the middle. Germline CDR1 reads SGHNT; CDR2 reads YENEEA. The CDR3 loop reads CASSFGGYNEQFF. CDR3 bases: TGTGCCAGCAGCTTTGGAGGATACAATGAGCAGTTCTTC.

V is TRBV7-9 and J is TRBJ1-2; D might be TRBD1 (5 bases). This CDR3 contains 14 residues. V gave up 0 bases and J gave up 6 bases, with 11 bases separating them. Per the germline V gene, CDR1 is SEHNR and CDR2 is FQNEAQ (reference sequence). The DNA of the CDR3 is TGTGCCAGCAGCTTAGCAGGGGCTCAGCATGGCTACACCTTC. Protein: CASSLAGAQHGYTF.

The chain combines TRBV6-6 with TRBJ1-5, with D unclear. CDR3 length: 11 amino acids. With 6 bases removed from V and 3 bases from J, the gap between germline ends came to 3 bases. Per the germline V gene, CDR1 is MNHNY and CDR2 is SVGAGI (reference sequence). DNA for the CDR3: TGTGCCAGCAGCCACAATCAGCCCCAGCATTTT. The encoded protein is CASSHNQPQHF.

This clone was observed a few times. The genes are TRBV4-3 and TRBJ1-1; a possible D gene is TRBD1 (5 bases). Trimming shortened V by 2 bases and J by 1 base, and 8 bases separated the two germline ends. Germline assignment: CDR1 LGHNA and CDR2 YSLEER. The CDR3 has 14 amino acids. CDR3: CASSQYQGNTEAFF. The CDR3 nucleotides read TGCGCCAGCAGCCAATATCAGGGGAACACTGAAGCTTTCTTT.

The chain's CDR3 is CASSYSGQSYGYTF. The DNA of the CDR3 is TGTGCCAGCAGTTACTCGGGGCAGAGCTATGGCTACACCTTC. The chain recombines TRBV6-5 with TRBJ1-2; D possibly corresponds to TRBD1 (5 bases). Germline V gene sequence: CDR1 MNHEY, CDR2 SVGAGI. V was pared by 0 bases and J by 4 bases, with 9 bases between. The CDR3 length is 14 residues.

This clone was counted a single time. The V gene is TRBV7-9, the J gene TRBJ2-1; TRBD1 matches at 8 bases. This CDR3 comprises 15 residues. J gave up 8 bases and V 1 base, and 7 bases lay outside the gene matches. Per germline, CDR1 SEHNR and CDR2 FQNEAQ (reference sequence). The CDR3 protein is CASSLGQGTAHEQFF. CDR3 DNA sequence: TGTGCCAGCAGCTTAGGACAGGGGACGGCCCATGAGCAGTTCTTC.

This clone was counted only a few times. The genes are TRBV15 and TRBJ1-2; D is possibly TRBD1 (5 bases). V shed 0 bases and J shed 6 bases, with 11 bases lying between them. Germline CDR1 and CDR2: LNHNV and YYDKDF (reference sequence). CDR3 length: 14 amino acids. The DNA of the CDR3 is TGTGCCACCAGCAGAGATAACCCAGGGAATGGCTACACCTTC. It codes for CATSRDNPGNGYTF.

The CDR3 loop is CASGGELSYEQYF. CDR3 nucleotides: TGTGCCAGCGGGGGGGAACTGTCCTACGAGCAGTACTTC. The chain links TRBV6-1 to TRBJ2-7; TRBD2 matches at 7 bases. Germline values: CDR1 MNHNS, CDR2 SASEGT. V dropped 8 bases and J dropped 1; count of bases not matched to a gene: 5. CDR3 length: 13 residues.

V gene TRBV6-5 combines with J gene TRBJ2-7, with D possibly TRBD2 on 6 matching bases. This CDR3 region has 12 residues. V dropped 2 bases and J dropped 7 bases, with 9 bases sitting between them. Germline V gene sequence: CDR1 MNHEY, CDR2 SVGAGI. The CDR3 loop is CASSYPAGEQYF. In DNA, the CDR3 is TGTGCCAGCAGTTACCCCGCGGGGGAGCAGTACTTC.

The table lists this clone with a count of one. The genes are TRBV11-2 and TRBJ2-1; 7 nucleotides line up with TRBD1. J lost 16 bases, V lost 2 bases, and 14 bases had no gene match. The CDR3 has 14 residues. CDR1 and CDR2 from the germline V gene are SGHAT and FQNNGV. Here the CDR3 reads CASSLSNLGGAEFF. The CDR3, as DNA: TGTGCCAGCAGCTTATCCAACCTAGGGGGCGCGGAATTCTTC.

The chain joins TRBV7-9 to TRBJ2-4; TRBD2 matches 9 bases. Germline V CDR1 and CDR2: SEHNR, FQNEAQ (reference sequence). This CDR3 is built from 16 residues. The trim removed 4 bases at V and 0 bases at J, leaving 4 bases unmatched. CDR3 residues: CASSSLAGLAKNIQYF. CDR3 nucleotide sequence: TGTGCCAGCAGCTCCCTAGCGGGGTTAGCCAAAAACATTCAGTACTTC.

This chain uses TRBV27 with TRBJ2-7; TRBD2 matches at 10 bases. Germline-derived CDR1 and CDR2 are MNHEY and SMNVEV (reference sequence). Losses at the gene ends were 4 bases for V and 1 base for J; bases not matched to a gene: 13. This CDR3 has 18 residues. The CDR3 DNA follows: TGTGCCAGCAGTTCCCAGAGGGTAAGCGGGAGGGCTTCCTACGAGCAGTACTTC. It translates to CASSSQRVSGRASYEQYF.

The chain has TRBV29-1 and TRBJ2-2; 9 positions agree with TRBD1. V lost 7 bases to trimming and J lost 5 bases; unmatched junction nucleotides: 2. This CDR3 region has 12 residues. From germline, CDR1 is SQVTM and CDR2 ANQGSEA. The CDR3 DNA is TGCAGCGGGACAGGGGAGACCGGGGAGCTGTTTTTT. Encoded protein: CSGTGETGELFF.

The chain carries TRBV27 and TRBJ2-7, with a possible D match to TRBD2 (5 bases). The V end was cut by 3 bases, the J end by 0 bases, with 12 bases between. Germline V gene data show CDR1 as MNHEY and CDR2 as SMNVEV (reference sequence). The CDR3 spans 15 residues. CDR3 sequence: CASSLGPGSSYEQYF. CDR3 nucleotides: TGTGCCAGCAGTTTGGGCCCGGGGAGCTCCTACGAGCAGTACTTC.